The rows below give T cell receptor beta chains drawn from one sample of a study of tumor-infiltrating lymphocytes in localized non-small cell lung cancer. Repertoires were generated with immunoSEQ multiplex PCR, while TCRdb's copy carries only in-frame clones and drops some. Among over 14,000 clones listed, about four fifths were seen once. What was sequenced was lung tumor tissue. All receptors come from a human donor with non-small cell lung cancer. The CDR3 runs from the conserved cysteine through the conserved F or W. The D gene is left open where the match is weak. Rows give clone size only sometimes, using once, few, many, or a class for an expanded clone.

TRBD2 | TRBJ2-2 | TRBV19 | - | CASSSPSGRGMSGELFF | TGTGCCAGTAGTAGTCCTAGCGGGAGGGGGATGAGCGGGGAGCTGTTTTTT
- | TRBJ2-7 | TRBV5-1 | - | CASSLAGLEQYF | TGCGCCAGCAGCTTGGCTGGATTGGAGCAGTACTTC
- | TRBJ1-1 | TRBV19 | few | CASSIAEGGAFF | TGTGCCAGTAGTATAGCTGAAGGGGGAGCTTTCTTT
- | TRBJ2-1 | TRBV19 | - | CASSYGRYNEQFF | TGTGCCAGTAGTTACGGGCGATACAATGAGCAGTTCTTC
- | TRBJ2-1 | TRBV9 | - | CASSVAGASYNEQFF | TGTGCCAGCAGCGTCGCGGGGGCCTCCTACAATGAGCAGTTCTTC
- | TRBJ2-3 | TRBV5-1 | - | CASSLARAGSYDGTDTQYF | TGCGCCAGCAGCTTGGCCCGCGCGGGAAGTTACGATGGCACAGATACGCAGTATTTT
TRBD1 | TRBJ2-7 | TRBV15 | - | CATSGGGTGSYEQYF | TGTGCCACCAGCGGAGGGGGGACAGGATCCTACGAGCAGTACTTC
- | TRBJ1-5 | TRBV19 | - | CASSIAGGYQPQHF | TGTGCCAGTAGTATAGCGGGGGGCTATCAGCCCCAGCATTTT
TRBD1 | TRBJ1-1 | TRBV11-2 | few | CASSRGQGNTEAFF | TGTGCCAGCAGCCGAGGACAGGGGAACACTGAAGCTTTCTTT
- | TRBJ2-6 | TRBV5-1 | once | CASSIQGTGANVLTF | TGCGCCAGCAGCATCCAGGGGACCGGGGCCAACGTCCTGACTTTC
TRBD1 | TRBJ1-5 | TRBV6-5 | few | CASSYSTGNQPQHF | TGTGCCAGCAGTTACTCGACAGGGAACCAGCCCCAGCATTTT
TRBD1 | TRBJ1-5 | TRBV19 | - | CASSIRGTGGNQPQHF | TGTGCCAGTAGTATCAGAGGGACAGGGGGGAATCAGCCCCAGCATTTT
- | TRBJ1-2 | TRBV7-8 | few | CASSLVGANYGYTF | TGTGCCAGCAGCTTAGTAGGGGCCAACTATGGCTACACCTTC
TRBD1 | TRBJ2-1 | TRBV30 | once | CAWSTYRGNEQFF | TGTGCCTGGAGCACGTACAGGGGGAATGAGCAGTTCTTC
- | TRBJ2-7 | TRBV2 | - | CASRAHREVYEQYF | TGTGCCAGCAGAGCACACAGGGAGGTCTACGAGCAGTACTTC
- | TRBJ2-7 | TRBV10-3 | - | CAISYEQREQYF | TGTGCCATCAGCTACGAACAACGGGAGCAGTACTTC
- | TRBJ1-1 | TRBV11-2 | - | CASSLVAGYTEAFF | TGTGCCAGCAGCTTAGTCGCAGGGTACACTGAAGCTTTCTTT
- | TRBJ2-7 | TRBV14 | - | CASSQEQGYYYEQYF | TGTGCCAGCAGCCAGGAACAGGGATATTACTACGAGCAGTACTTC
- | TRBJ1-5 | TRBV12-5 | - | CASGLESNQPQHF | TGTGCTAGTGGTTTGGAAAGCAATCAGCCCCAGCATTTT
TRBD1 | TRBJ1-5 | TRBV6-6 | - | CASSYADRGQPQHF | TGTGCCAGCAGTTACGCGGACAGGGGTCAGCCCCAGCATTTT
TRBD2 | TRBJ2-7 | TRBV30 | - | CAWNLGLAVEQYF | TGTGCCTGGAATCTGGGACTAGCTGTCGAGCAGTACTTC
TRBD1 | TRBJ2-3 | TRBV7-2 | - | CASSKQGQGAGDTQYF | TGTGCCAGCAGTAAACAGGGACAGGGGGCGGGAGATACGCAGTATTTT
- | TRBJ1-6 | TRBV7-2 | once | CASSLRGTPLHF | TGTGCCAGCAGCTTACGGGGGACACCCCTCCACTTT
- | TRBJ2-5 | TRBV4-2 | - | CASSQSVRETQYF | TGTGCCAGCAGCCAATCTGTGCGAGAGACCCAGTACTTC
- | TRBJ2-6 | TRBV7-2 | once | CASSFSARSGANVLTF | TGTGCCAGCAGCTTCTCTGCCCGCTCTGGGGCCAACGTCCTGACTTTC
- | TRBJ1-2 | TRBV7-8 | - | CASSDGTSYGYTF | TGTGCCAGCAGCGATGGGACCTCCTATGGCTACACCTTC
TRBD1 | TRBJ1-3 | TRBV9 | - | CASSASQGALGNTIYF | TGTGCCAGCAGCGCGTCACAGGGGGCGCTTGGAAACACCATATATTTT
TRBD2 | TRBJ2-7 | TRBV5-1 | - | CASSSVVLAGRPYYEQYF | TGCGCCAGCAGCTCAGTAGTACTCGCCGGGAGGCCCTACTACGAGCAGTACTTC